The 10 T cell receptor beta chains listed next were all sequenced from one sample in a study of cytomegalovirus exposure and HLA in healthy donors. It was with 60 Vbeta and 13 Jbeta primers that the PCR ran. Sequencing was performed with immunoSEQ multiplex PCR; in TCRdb, only in-frame clones are kept and a portion is missing. This table holds hundreds of thousands of clones, approximately 90% found once. The sequencing sample was made of PBMCs. All receptors come from a woman between 18 and 29 years old in good health and CMV-seronegative.

The chain combines TRBV27 with TRBJ2-3; TRBD2 agrees at 11 bases. The CDR3 has 16 residues. The germline gives CDR1 MNHEY, CDR2 SMNVEV (reference sequence). V was pared by 6 bases and J by 1 base, with 6 bases of the junction left unmatched. The CDR3: CASSPTLAGGTDTQYF. The CDR3 nucleotides read TGTGCCAGCAGCCCAACACTAGCGGGAGGCACAGATACGCAGTATTTT.

This clone has just a few counts. The CDR3 nucleotides read TGCGCCAGCAGCCAAAACCGGGACTACAATGAGCAGTTCTTC. This codes for CASSQNRDYNEQFF. The rearrangement links TRBV4-3 to TRBJ2-1; D might be TRBD2 (5 bases). The CDR3 length is 14 residues. Germline V gene lookup returns CDR1 LGHNA and CDR2 YSLEER. V shed 2 bases and J shed 3 bases, with 8 bases lying between them.

The chain recombines TRBV21-1 with TRBJ2-7; the D segment call TRBD1 is taken from the table without a DNA check. TRBV21-1 is marked as a pseudogene. This CDR3 spans 14 amino acids. CDR3 bases: TGTGCCAGCAGCTCACGGACAGGGGACTACGAGCAGTACTTC. This encodes CASSSRTGDYEQYF.

CDR3 DNA sequence: TGTGCCAGCAGCACCGCGGAGCGCGCGGGTACTGAAGCTTTCTTT. Translation: CASSTAERAGTEAFF. The V call is TRBV9, the J call TRBJ1-1; D gene ambiguous. The CDR3 totals 15 residues. Trimming shortened V by 4 bases and J by 5 bases, and 18 bases separated the two germline ends. In germline, CDR1 is SGDLS, CDR2 YYNGEE.

The chain couples TRBV18 to TRBJ2-1; 14 bases map to TRBD2. CDR1 and CDR2 from the germline V gene are KGHSH and LQKENI. The ends lost 3 bases at V and 6 bases at J; junction bases unmatched: 7. There are 17 residues in the CDR3. This chain's CDR3 is CASSPPGLAGVGNEQFF. Written as DNA, the CDR3 is TGTGCCAGCTCACCCCCGGGACTAGCGGGAGTAGGCAATGAGCAGTTCTTC.

This chain connects TRBV18 to TRBJ2-3, with TRBD2 matching 12 bases. With V trimmed by 3 bases and J by 1 base, 8 bases remained unmatched. The CDR3 totals 18 residues. CDR1 is KGHSH and CDR2 is LQKENI in the germline V gene. In nucleotides, the CDR3 is TGTGCCAGCTCACCTCGACTGACTAGCGGGAGTCGCACAGATACGCAGTATTTT. As protein: CASSPRLTSGSRTDTQYF.

The chain carries TRBV7-2 and TRBJ2-1; the match to TRBD2 covers 7 bases. Trimming cost V 4 bases and J 2 bases; bases outside gene matches: 5. Looked up from germline, CDR1 is SGHTA and CDR2 is FQGNSA. The CDR3 extends over 15 amino acids. The CDR3 reads CASSYTGTTYNEQFF. DNA of the CDR3: TGTGCCAGCAGCTACACCGGGACTACCTACAATGAGCAGTTCTTC.

The chain couples TRBV6-1 to TRBJ2-3; TRBD2 matches at 10 bases. Trimming took 4 bases from V and 4 from J; bases not matched to a gene: 8. Germline CDR1 and CDR2: MNHNS and SASEGT. The CDR3 extends over 16 amino acids. CDR3 sequence reads: CASSGLAGGFPDTQYF. In nucleotides, the CDR3 is TGTGCCAGCAGTGGCTTAGCGGGGGGTTTTCCAGATACGCAGTATTTT.

The chain combines TRBV19 with TRBJ2-7; the match to TRBD2 covers 10 bases. CDR1 is LNHDA, CDR2 SQIVND, per germline (reference sequence). V was clipped by 1 base and J by 2 bases; unmatched bases: 2. The CDR3 has 15 amino acids. CDR3 in DNA: TGTGCCAGTAGTATAGCGCTAGCGGGGGCCTACGAGCAGTACTTC. Translating it yields CASSIALAGAYEQYF.

The V call is TRBV2, the J call TRBJ1-2; D gene uncertain. V was pared by 9 bases and J by 1 base, with 12 bases between. The CDR3 loop spans 13 amino acids. CDR1 SNHLY and CDR2 FYNNEI come from the germline V gene. CDR3 DNA: TGTGCCAGTCTCCTGACGGGTAACTATGGCTACACCTTC. Translation gives CASLLTGNYGYTF.